The 9 T cell receptor beta chains in this list originate from one sample, sequenced in a study of shared clonotypes between healthy human individuals. Some clones are missing from TCRdb's copy, which holds only in-frame ones; the method was immunoSEQ multiplex PCR. The sample holds about 1.5 million clones, around 97% seen once. Sequencing was carried out using naive CD4+ T cells sorted from blood. As to subset: CD45RA+ positively selected. Receptors originate from a man aged 25-45 years in good health.

The sample holds a few counts of this clone. The V gene is TRBV15, the J gene TRBJ2-1; no reliable D call. This CDR3 region has 13 residues. Deletions cut 6 bases from V and 6 bases from J, with 12 bases between. Germline assignment: CDR1 LNHNV and CDR2 YYDKDF (reference sequence). The CDR3 here is CATRSPWGNEQFF. CDR3 bases: TGTGCCACCAGGAGCCCCTGGGGCAATGAGCAGTTCTTC. Looking up the rest from reference TRBV15 and TRBJ2-1 gives the full variable domain: DAMVIQNPRYQVTQFGKPVTLSCSQTLNHNVMYWYQQKSSQAPKLLFHYYDKDFNNEADTPDNFQSRRPNTSFCFLDIRSPGLGDTAMYLCATRSPWGNEQFFGPGTRLTVL.

The chain employs TRBV28 and TRBJ2-1; perhaps TRBD2 as D (5 bases). With 5 bases removed from V and 6 bases from J, the gap between germline ends came to 17 bases. This CDR3 region has 15 residues. Germline CDR1 is MDHEN and CDR2 is SYDVKM. The CDR3 protein is CASSTDWKGSNEQFF. CDR3 coding DNA: TGTGCCAGCAGTACGGACTGGAAAGGTAGCAATGAGCAGTTCTTC.

V gene TRBV6-1 combines with J gene TRBJ1-2; TRBD1 might be the D (5 bases). This CDR3 comprises 13 residues. CDR1 is MNHNS, CDR2 SASEGT, per germline. V was pared by 6 bases and J by 7 bases, with 15 bases between. The CDR3, as DNA: TGTGCCAGCAGCGAGGGGAGTTCGGGTGGCTACACCTTC. This gives the protein CASSEGSSGGYTF.

The genes are TRBV6-6 and TRBJ1-3; TRBD1 is a possible D gene (5 bases). Germline V gene data show CDR1 as MNHNY and CDR2 as SVGAGI (reference sequence). The CDR3 has 16 residues. V gave up 7 bases and J gave up 4 bases, with 20 bases separating them. CDR3 loop: CASTRRQGWEGNTIYF. DNA of the CDR3: TGTGCCAGCACCCGACGTCAGGGTTGGGAGGGAAACACCATATATTTT.

This clone was seen once. The rearrangement uses TRBV7-6 and TRBJ2-7; the D gene is possibly TRBD2 (6 bases). This CDR3 region has 13 residues. V was shortened by 5 bases and J by 3 bases, with 11 bases between the two germline ends. CDR1 and CDR2 (germline): SGHVS, FNYEAQ. CDR3 amino acids: CASSPTAGYEQYF. For the CDR3, the DNA is TGTGCCAGCAGCCCCACAGCGGGCTACGAGCAGTACTTC.

This clone turned up a few times. The chain couples TRBV7-8 to TRBJ2-2, with unresolved D. CDR3 length: 15 amino acids. Germline values: CDR1 SGHVS, CDR2 FQNEAQ. The V end lost 1 base, the J end lost 4 bases, and 10 bases lay between the germline ends. The CDR3: CASSLVRLVTGELFF. The CDR3 bases are TGTGCCAGCAGCTTAGTTCGACTCGTCACCGGGGAGCTGTTTTTT.

The table lists this clone with a count of one. The chain uses TRBV6-1 and TRBJ2-7, with TRBD2 as a possible D gene (6 bases). Germline values: CDR1 MNHNS, CDR2 SASEGT. The CDR3 contains 14 residues. Trimming pared 4 bases from V and 3 bases from J, leaving 13 bases between. The CDR3 protein is CASSAAGYHYEQYF. Here the CDR3 DNA reads TGTGCCAGCAGTGCAGCGGGCTACCACTACGAGCAGTACTTC.

The chain couples TRBV28 to TRBJ1-1; D not resolved. This CDR3 is built from 14 residues. Germline CDR1 is MDHEN and CDR2 is SYDVKM. V was trimmed by 5 bases and J by 2 bases, leaving 12 bases between them. The CDR3 loop is CASSTKQLNTEAFF. The CDR3 bases are TGTGCCAGCAGTACGAAGCAGCTAAACACTGAAGCTTTCTTT.

The chain recombines TRBV10-2 with TRBJ2-7; 7 nucleotides agree with TRBD2. The CDR3 runs to 14 residues. V gave up 2 bases and J gave up 3 bases; unmatched junction bases: 4. In germline, CDR1 is WSHSY, CDR2 SAAADI. The chain's CDR3 is CASSEAGVHYEQYF. DNA for the CDR3: TGCGCCAGCAGTGAGGCGGGGGTACACTACGAGCAGTACTTC.